This T cell receptor beta chain was identified during a study of cytomegalovirus exposure and HLA in healthy donors. Across the study: There were tens of millions of unique TCRs (from HLA-typed donors) in an early data release. The study's findings and limits: In an earlier analysis, in 620 or so donors, most V segments appeared productive either ~90% or ~30% of the time. TCR beta V- and J-gene trimming, according to a later analysis, was linked to a missense DCLRE1C variant. The CMV antigen specificity of three CMV-associated chains was confirmed through in vitro analysis.

In the PCR, 60 Vbeta and 13 Jbeta primers were used. The repertoire was sequenced with immunoSEQ multiplex PCR; TCRdb's copy has only in-frame clones and lacks some. Here the sample spans 99,000 or so clones, 12% to 15% being singletons. This clone came up a few times. The antigen is undetermined. The CDR3 totals 14 residues. Trimming took 6 bases from V and 2 from J, leaving 12 bases between them. Germline lookup yields CDR1 SNHLY and CDR2 FYNNEI. The chain employs TRBV2 and TRBJ2-3; the D gene is possibly TRBD2 (5 bases). This receptor was obtained from a female donor in good health and CMV-seronegative. Sequencing input: PBMCs. CDR3 DNA sequence: TGTGCCAGCAGCCAACTAGTTAACACAGATACGCAGTATTTT. It specifies CASSQLVNTDTQYF.